The 15 T cell receptor beta chains given below trace back to one sample, sequenced in a study of cytomegalovirus exposure and HLA in healthy donors. Amplification used 60 Vbeta primers and 13 Jbeta primers. Sequencing used immunoSEQ multiplex PCR; TCRdb keeps in-frame clones, though not all of them. The data contain about 120,000 clones, about 86% of them seen just once; the ten biggest clones take up about 3.8%. The sequenced sample was PBMCs. The receptors shown here come from a woman under 40 in good health and CMV-seronegative.

The rearrangement joins TRBV6-4 to TRBJ2-1; D is possibly TRBD1 (5 bases). Germline V CDR1 and CDR2: MRHNA, SNTAGT. The V end was cut by 3 bases, the J end by 5 bases, with 5 bases between. CDR3 length: 12 amino acids. The CDR3, as DNA: TGTGCCAGCAGTGAGGGGCACAATGAGCAGTTCTTC. It translates to CASSEGHNEQFF.

The rearrangement joins TRBV18 to TRBJ1-4; TRBD1 matches 9 bases. V lost 4 bases, J lost 7 bases, and 4 bases stayed unmatched. From germline, CDR1 is KGHSH and CDR2 LQKENI. The CDR3 totals 14 residues. The CDR3 loop reads CASSQTTGGEKLFF. The CDR3 DNA is TGTGCCAGCTCACAAACGACAGGGGGTGAAAAACTGTTTTTT.

Of note for this clone: Other DNA variants within this sample encode the same CDR3. This chain links TRBV7-9 with TRBJ2-7, with 8 positions matching TRBD1. V was clipped by 3 bases and J by 4 bases; unmatched bases: 5. From germline, CDR1 is SEHNR and CDR2 FQNEAQ (reference sequence). This CDR3 has 14 residues. The CDR3 DNA reads as TGTGCCAGCAGCTTCCCAGGGGGCAGATACGAGCAGTACTTC. Translation gives CASSFPGGRYEQYF.

The chain combines TRBV19 with TRBJ2-2; a weak D match, TRBD2 (5 bases). The CDR3 length is 16 residues. Trimming removed 6 bases from V and 1 base from J, with 15 bases in between. Germline CDR1 and CDR2: LNHDA and SQIVND (reference sequence). The chain's CDR3 is CASSRLVGENTGELFF. As DNA, the CDR3 is TGTGCCAGTAGCCGCCTAGTCGGGGAGAACACCGGGGAGCTGTTTTTT.

The chain couples TRBV6-1 to TRBJ1-5, with TRBD1 as a possible D gene (5 bases). This CDR3 comprises 16 residues. Trimming left V 3 bases short and J 3 bases short, with 15 bases between. Germline values: CDR1 MNHNS, CDR2 SASEGT. This CDR3 reads CASSEMRQRNNQPQHF. In DNA, the CDR3 is TGTGCCAGCAGTGAGATGAGACAGAGAAACAATCAGCCCCAGCATTTT.

This clone was seen once. The chain employs TRBV28 and TRBJ1-1, with D maybe TRBD1 (6 bases). Germline CDR1 reads MDHEN; CDR2 reads SYDVKM. The CDR3 sequence is 14 residues long. Trimming stripped 4 bases from V and 0 bases from J, with 9 bases between. CDR3 coding DNA: TGTGCCAGCAGTTATACAGGGTTGAACACTGAAGCTTTCTTT. Amino acid sequence: CASSYTGLNTEAFF.

This clone has more than one count but fewer than ten. The chain employs TRBV18 and TRBJ2-7; the D gene is possibly TRBD1 (6 bases). The germline V gene encodes CDR1 KGHSH and CDR2 LQKENI. The CDR3 is made up of 14 amino acids. Trimming removed 5 bases at V and 0 bases at J, with 11 bases between. CDR3 nucleotides: TGTGCCAGCTCAAGACAGGCCATCTCCTACGAGCAGTACTTC. Its translation is CASSRQAISYEQYF. The entire variable domain, with the rest obtained from reference TRBV18 and TRBJ2-7, is as follows: NAGVMQNPRHLVRRRGQEARLRCSPMKGHSHVYWYRQLPEEGLKFMVYLQKENIIDESGMPKERFSAEFPKEGPSILRIQQVVRGDSAAYFCASSRQAISYEQYFGPGTRLTVT.

The J gene is TRBJ2-2, the V gene TRBV28, with D unresolved. Trimming removed 8 bases from V and 2 bases from J, with 3 bases in between. CDR1 MDHEN and CDR2 SYDVKM come from the germline V gene. The CDR3 is 11 amino acids. CDR3 coding DNA: TGTGCCAGCTATAACACCGGGGAGCTGTTTTTT. This codes for CASYNTGELFF.

The V gene is TRBV7-9, the J gene TRBJ2-1; 15 bases map to TRBD2. V shed 3 bases, J shed 7 bases, and the junction held 7 bases outside the gene matches. From germline, CDR1 is SEHNR and CDR2 FQNEAQ (reference sequence). There are 17 residues in the CDR3. CDR3 DNA: TGTGCCAGCAGCTTGGGACTAGCGGGAGGCTCGGGGAATGAGCAGTTCTTC. It encodes CASSLGLAGGSGNEQFF.

This chain connects TRBV15 to TRBJ2-7; D is ambiguous. Trimming pared 0 bases from V and 0 bases from J, leaving 9 bases between. The CDR3 extends over 15 amino acids. Germline CDR1 reads LNHNV; CDR2 reads YYDKDF (reference sequence). CDR3 protein: CATSRDWASSYEQYF. The DNA for the CDR3 is TGTGCCACCAGCAGAGATTGGGCGAGCTCCTACGAGCAGTACTTC.

The rearrangement links TRBV2 to TRBJ2-3; 10 bases are a match to TRBD2. Germline loops: CDR1 SNHLY, CDR2 FYNNEI. CDR3 length: 15 residues. J was trimmed by 5 bases and V by 4 bases; bases with no gene match: 6. The CDR3 DNA reads as TGTGCCAGCAGTGTCCTAGCGGGAGATGGAGATACGCAGTATTTT. This codes for CASSVLAGDGDTQYF.

This chain links TRBV5-1 with TRBJ2-4; 8 bases are a match to TRBD1. Germline CDR1 reads SGHRS; CDR2 reads YFSETQ. J gave up 4 bases and V 4 bases, and 10 bases lay outside the gene matches. The CDR3 has 16 amino acids. The CDR3 loop is CASSHPSWTGKNIQYF. Here the CDR3 DNA reads TGCGCCAGCAGCCACCCAAGCTGGACAGGGAAAAACATTCAGTACTTC.

The V call is TRBV4-1, the J call TRBJ1-1; D is undetermined. The germline V and J ends were trimmed by 4 bases and 0 bases, with 6 bases remaining between them. The germline V gene has CDR1 MGHRA and CDR2 YSYEKL. The CDR3 sequence is 13 residues long. The CDR3, as DNA: TGCGCCAGCAGCCCGTACATGAACACTGAAGCTTTCTTT. Its protein is CASSPYMNTEAFF.

This chain links TRBV7-9 with TRBJ2-1; D gene unclear. Germline CDR1 and CDR2: SEHNR and FQNEAQ (reference sequence). This CDR3 contains 13 residues. V was trimmed by 1 base and J by 6 bases, leaving 7 bases between them. As DNA, the CDR3 is TGTGCCAGCAGCTTAGGGCTAGTCAATGAGCAGTTCTTC. Translation: CASSLGLVNEQFF.

This rearrangement joins TRBV18 to TRBJ2-2; the match to TRBD2 covers 10 bases. This CDR3 is 18 amino acids long. V lost 2 bases, J lost 4 bases, and 10 bases stayed unmatched. Germline assignment: CDR1 KGHSH and CDR2 LQKENI. This CDR3 reads CASSPIASGSGGTGELFF. CDR3 nucleotides: TGTGCCAGCTCACCAATCGCTAGCGGGAGCGGAGGCACCGGGGAGCTGTTTTTT.